This TCR beta chain was recorded in a study of neurological immune-mediated disorders. The study, taken as a whole, reports: The absence of any CDR3 amino acid sequence shared by expanded clones across subjects suggests that repertoires were private in all groups.

The method for making cDNA was 5'RACE, and it used 10-nucleotide random UMIs. Each CDR3 protein gets one entry after TCRdb re-called the 5' RACE reads with MiXCR. This sample has 4,000 or so distinct CDR3 sequences; approximately 32% occur once, and the top ten carry approximately 43%. Germline CDR1 reads KGHSH; CDR2 reads LQKENI. V was clipped by 3 bases and J by 5 bases; unmatched bases: 15. The CDR3 has 19 residues. This clonotype was seen repeatedly, ten times or more. Its antigen is not identified. The chain employs TRBV18 and TRBJ2-3; 12 bases agree with TRBD1. The sequenced sample consisted of CD8+ T cells from blood. The sequence came from a middle-aged man with HTLV-1-associated myelopathy (HAM/TSP). CDR3 bases: TGTGCCAGCTCACCTCGTCCCGGGACAGGGGGCGTAAGGAAAGATACGCAGTATTTT. Its translation: CASSPRPGTGGVRKDTQYF.